This T cell receptor beta chain originates from a study of blood T cell repertoires in COVID-19. Study summary: Acute and convalescent COVID-19 samples came from the United States, Italy and Spain. In each case, the material was cDNA or gDNA derived from T cells, B-cell-depleted T cells, or PBMCs.

Data came from immunoSEQ multiplex PCR; TCRdb stores just in-frame clones and leaves some out. Among approximately 400,000 clones listed, 88% were seen once. Trimming cost V 6 bases and J 0 bases; bases outside gene matches: 8. The CDR3 loop spans 15 amino acids. Looked up from germline, CDR1 is SQVTM and CDR2 is ANQGSEA. Participants' reported clinical history set cohort assignment. The source of this sequence is a woman aged 18-29 years who had recovered from COVID-19. The J gene is TRBJ1-1, the V gene TRBV29-1; 9 positions match TRBD1. The sample taken for sequencing was PBMCs or T cells enriched from blood (not recorded which). CDR3 protein: CSVADRGLMNTEAFF. Here the CDR3 DNA reads TGCAGCGTCGCGGACAGGGGCCTTATGAACACTGAAGCTTTCTTT.